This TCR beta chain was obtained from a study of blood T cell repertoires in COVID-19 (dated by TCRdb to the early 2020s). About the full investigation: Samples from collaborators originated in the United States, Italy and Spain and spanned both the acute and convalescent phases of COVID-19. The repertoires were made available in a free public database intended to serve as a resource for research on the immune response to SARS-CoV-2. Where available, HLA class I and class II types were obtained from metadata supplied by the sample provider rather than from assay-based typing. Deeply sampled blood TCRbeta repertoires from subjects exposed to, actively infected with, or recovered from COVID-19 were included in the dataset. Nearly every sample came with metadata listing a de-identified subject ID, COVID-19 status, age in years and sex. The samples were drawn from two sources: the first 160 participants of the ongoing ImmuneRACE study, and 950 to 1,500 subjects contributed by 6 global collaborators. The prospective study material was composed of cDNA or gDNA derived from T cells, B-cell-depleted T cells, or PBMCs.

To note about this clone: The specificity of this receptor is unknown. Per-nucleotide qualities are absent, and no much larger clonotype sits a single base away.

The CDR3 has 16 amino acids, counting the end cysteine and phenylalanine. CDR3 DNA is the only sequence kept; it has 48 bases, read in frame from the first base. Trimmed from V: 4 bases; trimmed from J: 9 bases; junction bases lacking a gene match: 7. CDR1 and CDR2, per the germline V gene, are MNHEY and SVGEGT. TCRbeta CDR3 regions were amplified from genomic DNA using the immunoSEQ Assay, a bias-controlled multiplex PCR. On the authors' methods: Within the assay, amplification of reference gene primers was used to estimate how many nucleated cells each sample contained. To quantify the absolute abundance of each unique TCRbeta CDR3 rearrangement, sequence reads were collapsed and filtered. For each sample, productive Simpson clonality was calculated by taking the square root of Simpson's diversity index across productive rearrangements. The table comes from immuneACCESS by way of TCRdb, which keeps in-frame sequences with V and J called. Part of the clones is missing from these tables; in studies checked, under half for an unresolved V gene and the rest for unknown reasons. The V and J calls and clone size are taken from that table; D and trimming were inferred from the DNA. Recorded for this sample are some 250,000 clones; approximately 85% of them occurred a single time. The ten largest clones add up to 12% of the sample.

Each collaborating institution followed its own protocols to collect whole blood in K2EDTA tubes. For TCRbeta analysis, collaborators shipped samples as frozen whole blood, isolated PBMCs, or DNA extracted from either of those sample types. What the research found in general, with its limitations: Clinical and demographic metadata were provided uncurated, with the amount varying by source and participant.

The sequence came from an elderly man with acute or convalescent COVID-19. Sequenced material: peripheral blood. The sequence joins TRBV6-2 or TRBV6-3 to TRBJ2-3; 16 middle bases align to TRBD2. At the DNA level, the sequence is TGTGCCAGCAGTTTCGGGGGGACTAGCGGGAGGGGAACGCAGTATTTT. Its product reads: CASSFGGTSGRGTQYF.